The rows below give T cell receptor beta chains drawn from one sample of a study of cytomegalovirus exposure and HLA in healthy donors. Profiled with immunoSEQ multiplex PCR; TCRdb holds only in-frame clones, not every one. The top ten clones hold less than 9.5% of a sample with some 87,000 clones, over 75% of them seen once. Sequencing was done on a sample of PBMCs. All receptors come from a man in his fifties in good health and CMV-seropositive. Both conserved end residues are part of each CDR3. A D gene is named only where the DNA matches it firmly. Size is omitted from some rows. Given values are once, few, many or a class for expanded clones.

j_gene | abundance | d_gene | v_gene | CDR3aa | CDR3nt
TRBJ2-7 | NA | NA | TRBV5-5 | CASSGGATGREQYF | TGTGCCAGCAGCGGGGGGGCGACAGGACGGGAGCAGTACTTC
TRBJ1-2 | NA | TRBD1 | TRBV7-9 | CASSHGTGGPNYGYTF | TGTGCCAGCAGCCACGGGACAGGGGGTCCAAACTATGGCTACACCTTC
TRBJ1-6 | NA | TRBD1 | TRBV27 | CASGQGVIDNSPLHF | TGTGCCAGCGGCCAGGGGGTGATCGATAATTCACCCCTCCACTTT
TRBJ2-3 | NA | NA | TRBV7-2 | CASSLIETDTQYF | TGTGCCAGCAGCTTAATCGAGACAGATACGCAGTATTTT
TRBJ1-4 | few | NA | TRBV6-6 | CASTGGSEKLFF | TGTGCCAGCACCGGGGGTTCGGAAAAACTGTTTTTT
TRBJ2-1 | NA | TRBD2 | TRBV25-1 | CASRRAGSSYNEQFF | TGTGCCAGCAGAAGAGCGGGGAGCTCCTACAATGAGCAGTTCTTC
TRBJ1-6 | NA | TRBD1 | TRBV7-6 | CASSRDRGNSPLNF | TGTGCCAGCAGCCGAGACAGGGGGAATTCACCCCTCAACTTT
TRBJ2-3 | NA | NA | TRBV6-6 | CASRLITNPGTDTQYF | TGTGCCAGCAGATTAATAACTAACCCGGGCACAGATACGCAGTATTTT
TRBJ1-3 | few | NA | TRBV28 | CASRRTATLSGNTIYF | TGTGCCAGCAGGCGGACAGCGACCTTGTCTGGAAACACCATATATTTT
TRBJ2-3 | NA | NA | TRBV6-5 | CASRTSDTQYF | TGTGCCAGCAGGACATCGGATACGCAGTATTTT
TRBJ1-1 | NA | NA | TRBV23-1 | CASSQSPGRTEAFF | TGCGCCAGCAGTCAATCCCCGGGTAGGACTGAAGCTTTCTTT
TRBJ2-3 | NA | TRBD2 | TRBV9 | CASSVNSGGYSTDTQYF | TGTGCCAGCAGCGTTAATAGCGGGGGGTATAGCACAGATACGCAGTATTTT
TRBJ1-5 | NA | NA | TRBV9 | CASSPHGGEIQPQHF | TGTGCCAGCAGCCCTCACGGGGGGGAGATTCAGCCCCAGCATTTT
TRBJ1-2 | few | TRBD1 | TRBV5-4 | CASSYRDRVTGYTF | TGTGCCAGCAGCTACCGGGACAGGGTAACCGGCTACACCTTC
TRBJ2-1 | NA | TRBD1 | TRBV9 | CASSVGQGRPLGPGEQFF | TGTGCCAGCAGCGTAGGACAGGGGAGACCCCTGGGCCCTGGTGAGCAGTTCTTC
TRBJ2-1 | NA | NA | TRBV7-9 | CASSPSGTSDYNEQFF | TGTGCCAGCAGCCCCTCCGGGACATCAGACTACAATGAGCAGTTCTTC